One sample yielded the 18 T cell receptor beta chains listed below, sequenced in a study of shared clonotypes between healthy human individuals. Only in-frame clones appear in the TCRdb table, and some are missing; sequencing was by immunoSEQ multiplex PCR. The table shows some 2,500,000 clones, with less than 95% occurring only once. Sequencing used naive CD4+ T cells from PBMCs. Described subset: CD45RA+ positively selected. Receptors originate from a man aged 18-30 years in good health. Some clones in this sample may be carry-over from other donors' samples.

This chain's CDR3 is CASSLVAGVGGNTIYF. CDR3 DNA sequence: TGCGCCAGCAGCTTGGTAGCCGGGGTTGGTGGAAACACCATATATTTT. This chain connects TRBV5-1 to TRBJ1-3; D gene unclear. CDR1 SGHRS and CDR2 YFSETQ come from the germline V gene. Trimming cost V 0 bases and J 3 bases, with 13 bases left between them. The CDR3 is 16 residues long.

Worth noting for this clone: The same CDR3 arises from other DNA sequences in this sample as well. CDR3: CASSLALATDTQYF. DNA for the CDR3: TGTGCCAGCAGCTTAGCACTAGCTACAGATACGCAGTATTTT. The V call is TRBV7-2, the J call TRBJ2-3; a weak D match, TRBD2 (6 bases). The V end lost 0 bases, the J end lost 3 bases, and 7 bases lay between the germline ends. This CDR3 is built from 14 residues. CDR1 is SGHTA and CDR2 is FQGNSA in the germline V gene.

This clone was detected a few times. The V and J genes are TRBV15 and TRBJ1-2; a weak D match, TRBD1 (5 bases). The V end was cut by 3 bases, the J end by 4 bases, with 9 bases between. This CDR3 has 13 amino acids. Germline-derived CDR1 and CDR2 are LNHNV and YYDKDF (reference sequence). CDR3 in DNA: TGTGCCACCAGCAGCGGCCAGGGCTATGGCTACACCTTC. This sequence encodes CATSSGQGYGYTF.

V is TRBV20-1 and J is TRBJ2-1; D call uncertain. Trimming removed 3 bases at V and 7 bases at J, with 7 bases between. CDR1 is DFQATT and CDR2 is SNEGSKA in the germline V gene (reference sequence). This CDR3 comprises 11 residues. This chain's CDR3 is CSASPQNEQFF. CDR3 DNA: TGCAGTGCTAGTCCCCAAAATGAGCAGTTCTTC.

The CDR3 bases are TGTGCCAGCAGAGGGACAGGAGGGGGTTCGTACTTC. Its protein is CASRGTGGGSYF. The chain has TRBV2 and TRBJ2-7; 8 bases align to TRBD1. The germline gives CDR1 SNHLY, CDR2 FYNNEI. The CDR3 consists of 12 residues. The V gene end was trimmed by 6 bases and the J gene end by 12 bases; junction bases not matched to a gene: 10.

The V gene is TRBV7-2, the J gene TRBJ1-2, with a possible D match to TRBD1 (6 bases). The germline CDR1 and CDR2 sequences are SGHTA and FQGNSA. Trimming left V 3 bases short and J 7 bases short, with 12 bases between. This CDR3 spans 13 amino acids. In DNA, the CDR3 is TGTGCCAGCAGCTTTACAGGGCTGGCTGGCTACACCTTC. Translated: CASSFTGLAGYTF.

The chain joins TRBV5-1 to TRBJ2-1; 9 bases line up with TRBD1. Losses at the gene ends were 5 bases for V and 4 bases for J; bases not matched to a gene: 7. The CDR3 runs to 15 residues. Germline CDR1 is SGHRS and CDR2 is YFSETQ. The CDR3 spells CASRPPGQGYNEQFF. The CDR3 DNA is TGCGCCAGCAGACCCCCGGGACAGGGTTACAATGAGCAGTTCTTC.

This chain joins TRBV25-1 and TRBJ2-5; TRBD1 matches 7 bases. J lost 4 bases, V lost 5 bases, and 4 bases had no gene match. Germline CDR1 MGHDK, CDR2 SYGVNS. There are 13 residues in the CDR3. In DNA, the CDR3 is TGTGCCAGCAGTCCAGCAGGGGGAGAGACCCAGTACTTC. It is translated as CASSPAGGETQYF.

This chain uses TRBV5-1 with TRBJ2-1, with unresolved D. CDR1 and CDR2 (germline): SGHRS, YFSETQ. CDR3 length equals 16 residues. Trimming cost V 0 bases and J 0 bases, with 10 bases left between them. This CDR3 reads CASSLVCGSSYNEQFF. The CDR3 coding sequence is TGCGCCAGCAGCTTGGTTTGCGGAAGCTCCTACAATGAGCAGTTCTTC.

Remarks on this clone: The same CDR3 is also encoded by other DNA sequences in this sample. This chain uses TRBV7-9 with TRBJ2-5, with D perhaps assigned TRBD1 or TRBD2 (5 bases each). The germline V gene encodes CDR1 SEHNR and CDR2 FQNEAQ (reference sequence). The V end was cut by 1 base, the J end by 3 bases, with 9 bases between. The CDR3 consists of 14 residues. CDR3 DNA: TGTGCCAGCAGCTTAGTTGGGGGAAAAGAGACCCAGTACTTC. It translates to CASSLVGGKETQYF.

The genes are TRBV19 and TRBJ1-2; 10 bases align to TRBD1. Germline trimming cut 11 bases from V and 3 bases from J; bases unmatched to any gene: 9. Germline-derived CDR1 and CDR2 are LNHDA and SQIVND (reference sequence). This CDR3 is 14 amino acids long. CDR3 region: CASTRTGGDYGYTF. The CDR3, as DNA: TGTGCCTCGACCCGGACAGGGGGGGACTATGGCTACACCTTC.

The chain is built from TRBV5-5 and TRBJ2-2; 8 bases agree with TRBD2. Trimming removed 2 bases from V and 0 bases from J; junction bases left unmatched: 3. The CDR3 is 16 amino acids. Germline lookup yields CDR1 SGHKS and CDR2 YYEKEE (reference sequence). CDR3 DNA: TGTGCCAGCAGCTTACTAGCGGCGACGAACACCGGGGAGCTGTTTTTT. Its translation: CASSLLAATNTGELFF.

The genes are TRBV6-1 and TRBJ1-5, with D possibly being TRBD1 (6 bases). Germline loops: CDR1 MNHNS, CDR2 SASEGT. The CDR3 extends over 15 amino acids. V was shortened by 7 bases and J by 2 bases, with 15 bases between the two germline ends. The CDR3 protein is CASTAGESGNQPQHF. CDR3 coding DNA: TGTGCCAGCACCGCAGGGGAGAGTGGCAATCAGCCCCAGCATTTT.

As to this clone: This specimen includes other DNA sequences encoding the same CDR3. V is TRBV18 and J is TRBJ2-5; no reliable D call. Germline CDR1 and CDR2: KGHSH and LQKENI. The CDR3 extends over 12 amino acids. The V gene lost 3 bases and the J gene lost 5 bases, with 7 bases spanning the gap. For the CDR3, the DNA is TGTGCCAGCTCACCCGACCGGGAGACCCAGTACTTC. It yields the protein CASSPDRETQYF.

The chain carries TRBV28 and TRBJ1-5; tentative D call: TRBD1 (5 bases). The length of the CDR3 is 17 residues. V dropped 3 bases and J dropped 4 bases, with 19 bases sitting between them. Germline-derived CDR1 and CDR2 are MDHEN and SYDVKM. CDR3 protein: CASSFFYRGRTNQPQHF. CDR3 nucleotides: TGTGCCAGCAGTTTTTTTTATCGGGGCCGTACTAATCAGCCCCAGCATTTT. Combining the CDR3 with reference TRBV28 and TRBJ1-5 gives the whole variable domain DVKVTQSSRYLVKRTGEKVFLECVQDMDHENMFWYRQDPGLGLRLIYFSYDVKMKEKGDIPEGYSVSREKKERFSLILESASTNQTSMYLCASSFFYRGRTNQPQHFGDGTRLSIL.

Here the CDR3 reads CASTFTTGYTF. The DNA for the CDR3 is TGTGCCAGCACCTTTACCACTGGCTACACCTTC. The gene calls are TRBV2 and TRBJ1-2; D gene uncertain. The V end lost 7 bases, the J end lost 7 bases, and 10 bases lay between the germline ends. Per germline, CDR1 SNHLY and CDR2 FYNNEI. The CDR3 is 11 amino acids. The variable domain in full, completed from reference TRBV2 and TRBJ1-2, reads EPEVTQTPSHQVTQMGQEVILRCVPISNHLYFYWYRQILGQKVEFLVSFYNNEISEKSEIFDDQFSVERPDGSNFTLKIRSTKLEDSAMYFCASTFTTGYTFGSGTRLTVV.

The V gene is TRBV5-1, the J gene TRBJ2-5; 9 bases map to TRBD1. The CDR3 spans 14 residues. CDR1 is SGHRS, CDR2 YFSETQ, per germline. The trim removed 2 bases at V and 7 bases at J, leaving 6 bases unmatched. CDR3 DNA: TGCGCCAGCAGCTTACAGGGGGCCGGGGGGACCCAGTACTTC. Its protein is CASSLQGAGGTQYF.

This clone has just one count. The chain carries TRBV5-1 and TRBJ2-7; no clear D. The germline V and J ends were trimmed by 2 bases and 3 bases, with 9 bases remaining between them. This CDR3 spans 13 amino acids. Germline V CDR1 and CDR2: SGHRS, YFSETQ. In DNA form, the CDR3 reads TGCGCCAGCAGCTTCGAAACGGGCTACGAGCAGTACTTC. Protein sequence: CASSFETGYEQYF.